The 8 T cell receptor beta chains in this list originate from one sample, sequenced in a study of blood T cell repertoires in COVID-19. Clones were sequenced by immunoSEQ multiplex PCR, and TCRdb holds only the in-frame ones, with some missing. This sample has more than 70,000 clones; approximately 86% occur once, and the top ten carry less than 5%. The sequenced sample consisted of peripheral blood. These receptor sequences come from a man aged 50 to 59 with active or convalescent COVID-19.

This clone showed up just a few times. Different DNA sequences within this sample yield the same CDR3. J is TRBJ2-2 and V is TRBV27; 7 nucleotides match TRBD1. Germline CDR1 and CDR2: MNHEY and SMNVEV (reference sequence). V gave up 3 bases and J gave up 1 base; unmatched junction bases: 2. The CDR3 loop spans 15 amino acids. This CDR3 reads CASSLGTVNTGELFF. CDR3 bases: TGTGCCAGCAGTTTGGGGACAGTGAACACCGGGGAGCTGTTTTTT.

The chain employs TRBV2 and TRBJ1-4; 7 nucleotides agree with TRBD1. V trimming: 3 bases; J trimming: 7 bases; junction bases outside the gene matches: 8. The CDR3 loop spans 15 amino acids. Looked up from germline, CDR1 is SNHLY and CDR2 is FYNNEI. The CDR3 loop reads CASSDRQGRSEKLFF. CDR3 sequence (DNA): TGTGCCAGCAGTGACAGACAGGGAAGGAGTGAAAAACTGTTTTTT.

The chain employs TRBV4-3 and TRBJ1-1; D is ambiguous. Germline-derived CDR1 and CDR2 are LGHNA and YSLEER. Deletions cut 2 bases from V and 6 bases from J, with 13 bases between. This CDR3 is built from 14 residues. The CDR3 nucleotides are TGCGCCAGCAGCCAACAGAGAGGGTTCCCTGAAGCTTTCTTT. Amino acid sequence: CASSQQRGFPEAFF.

This chain uses TRBV5-1 with TRBJ1-1, with D unresolved. Trimming cost V 0 bases and J 5 bases, with 11 bases left between them. CDR1 is SGHRS, CDR2 YFSETQ, per germline. This CDR3 spans 14 amino acids. The CDR3 is CASSLAEPGTEAFF. The CDR3 coding sequence is TGCGCCAGCAGCTTGGCAGAACCCGGGACTGAAGCTTTCTTT. Full variable domain (outside the CDR3, taken from reference TRBV5-1 and TRBJ1-1): KAGVTQTPRYLIKTRGQQVTLSCSPISGHRSVSWYQQTPGQGLQFLFEYFSETQRNKGNFPGRFSGRQFSNSRSEMNVSTLELGDSALYLCASSLAEPGTEAFFGQGTRLTVV.

The chain joins TRBV5-6 to TRBJ1-5; D unresolved. Trimming cost V 0 bases and J 0 bases, with 7 bases left between them. This CDR3 contains 15 residues. Per germline, CDR1 SGHDT and CDR2 YYEEEE. For the CDR3, the DNA is TGTGCCAGCAGCTTGGGGCAGTATAGCAATCAGCCCCAGCATTTT. Amino acid sequence: CASSLGQYSNQPQHF. Full variable domain (remainder filled in from reference TRBV5-6 and TRBJ1-5): DAGVTQSPTHLIKTRGQQVTLRCSPKSGHDTVSWYQQALGQGPQFIFQYYEEEERQRGNFPDRFSGHQFPNYSSELNVNALLLGDSALYLCASSLGQYSNQPQHFGDGTRLSIL.

This clone came up a few times. The genes are TRBV5-1 and TRBJ1-3; possible D gene TRBD1, 5 bases. The CDR3 spans 16 residues. V was shortened by 2 bases and J by 3 bases, with 15 bases between the two germline ends. Germline loops: CDR1 SGHRS, CDR2 YFSETQ. The CDR3 DNA reads TGCGCCAGCAGCTTTGCCGGGGGGGTTGGTGGAAACACCATATATTTT. It yields the protein CASSFAGGVGGNTIYF.

The V call is TRBV19, the J call TRBJ1-4; TRBD1 agrees at 9 bases. CDR1 LNHDA and CDR2 SQIVND come from the germline V gene (reference sequence). The CDR3 is 15 amino acids. Trimming cost V 4 bases and J 3 bases; bases outside gene matches: 3. The CDR3 DNA sequence: TGTGCCAGTAGTAGGGGACAGGGCGCTAATGAAAAACTGTTTTTT. This codes for CASSRGQGANEKLFF.

V and J are TRBV15 and TRBJ1-1, with 7 nucleotides matching TRBD1. The ends lost 1 base at V and 3 bases at J; junction bases unmatched: 14. CDR1 is LNHNV, CDR2 YYDKDF, per germline (reference sequence). This CDR3 comprises 18 residues. In DNA form, the CDR3 reads TGTGCCACCAGCAGAGGGGCCGGTCAGGGACAGCGAGACACTGAAGCTTTCTTT. Translation gives CATSRGAGQGQRDTEAFF.